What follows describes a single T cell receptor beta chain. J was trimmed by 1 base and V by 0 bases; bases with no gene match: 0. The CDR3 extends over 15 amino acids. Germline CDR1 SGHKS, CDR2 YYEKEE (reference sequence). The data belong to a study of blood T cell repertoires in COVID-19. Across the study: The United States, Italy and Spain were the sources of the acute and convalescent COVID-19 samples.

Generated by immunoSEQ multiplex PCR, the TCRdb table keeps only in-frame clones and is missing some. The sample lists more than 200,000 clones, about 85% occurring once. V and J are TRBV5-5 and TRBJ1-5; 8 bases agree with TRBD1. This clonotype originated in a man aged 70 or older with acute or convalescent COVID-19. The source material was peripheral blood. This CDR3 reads CASSLDRGSNQPQHF. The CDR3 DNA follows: TGTGCCAGCAGCTTGGACAGGGGGAGCAATCAGCCCCAGCATTTT.